This entry lists 21 T cell receptor beta chains sequenced from one sample in a study of blood T cell dynamics during melanoma immunotherapy. Time point: week 3, after first cycle of checkpoint inhibitor. Assay used: immunoSEQ multiplex PCR; TCRdb lists only in-frame clones, some missing. The sample includes roughly 9,000 clones, roughly 85% seen only once; the top ten take more than 1%. The sequencing here drew on blood, taken from a patient treated with checkpoint blockade. The receptors were gathered from a human donor with melanoma.

V gene TRBV7-2 combines with J gene TRBJ2-3; D unresolved. This CDR3 contains 14 residues. Germline V CDR1 and CDR2: SGHTA, FQGNSA. V was pared by 7 bases and J by 5 bases, with 16 bases between. CDR3 in amino acids: CASNIRSFGDTQYF. In DNA, the CDR3 is TGTGCCAGCAACATCAGGTCTTTTGGAGATACGCAGTATTTT.

In DNA, the CDR3 is TGTGCCACCGTCTTATTGGGGATGAACACTGAAGCTTTCTTT. Translation gives CATVLLGMNTEAFF. This chain connects TRBV5-6 to TRBJ1-1; D unresolved. CDR3 length equals 14 residues. Germline CDR1 reads SGHDT; CDR2 reads YYEEEE. The V and J ends lost 9 bases and 0 bases respectively, with 15 bases between them.

The chain employs TRBV2 and TRBJ2-5, with D possibly being TRBD2 (7 bases). There are 15 residues in the CDR3. Trimming pared 3 bases from V and 3 bases from J, leaving 14 bases between. The germline V gene encodes CDR1 SNHLY and CDR2 FYNNEI. In nucleotides, the CDR3 is TGTGCCAGCAGTGACCCGGGGGGCCATAAAGAGACCCAGTACTTC. Encoded protein: CASSDPGGHKETQYF.

V is TRBV11-3 and J is TRBJ1-1; D gene ambiguous. The CDR3 has 13 residues. Trimming took off 5 bases at V and 1 base at J, with 8 bases between the two ends. Germline V lookup: CDR1 SGHNT, CDR2 YENEEA. The CDR3 bases are TGTGCCAGCAGCCCACGGGGGAACACTGAAGCTTTCTTT. Protein sequence: CASSPRGNTEAFF.

The chain has TRBV7-2 and TRBJ2-3; a possible D gene is TRBD2 (7 bases). Trimming shortened V by 5 bases and J by 6 bases, and 24 bases separated the two germline ends. CDR3 size: 17 residues. CDR1 is SGHTA and CDR2 is FQGNSA in the germline V gene. The CDR3 loop is CASSLNAAGASLDTQYF. The CDR3 nucleotides are TGTGCCAGCAGCCTAAACGCGGCGGGGGCCTCGTTGGATACGCAGTATTTT.

The chain links TRBV7-2 to TRBJ1-4, with 9 bases matching TRBD1. Germline loops: CDR1 SGHTA, CDR2 FQGNSA. The junction had 3 bases not matched to a gene; V was cut back by 3 bases and J by 7 bases. The CDR3 is 14 amino acids. The CDR3: CASSLGQGGEKLFF. As DNA, the CDR3 is TGTGCCAGCAGCTTGGGACAGGGAGGTGAAAAACTGTTTTTT.

The chain uses TRBV27 and TRBJ2-5, with 13 nucleotides matching TRBD2. The CDR3 has 14 residues. The V gene end was trimmed by 6 bases and the J gene end by 7 bases; junction bases not matched to a gene: 5. Germline V gene data show CDR1 as MNHEY and CDR2 as SMNVEV (reference sequence). For the CDR3, the DNA is TGTGCCAGCAGGAGGACTAGCGGGGGAGGGACCCAGTACTTC. This gives the protein CASRRTSGGGTQYF.

The chain joins TRBV7-6 to TRBJ1-4; D possibly corresponds to TRBD1 (6 bases). The CDR3 covers 18 residues. The ends were cut back, 4 bases at V and 6 bases at J, with 24 bases in the middle. Germline lookup yields CDR1 SGHVS and CDR2 FNYEAQ. The CDR3 nucleotides read TGTGCCAGCAGCTCGGACCGGGACACTACCTTTGGGGATGAAAAACTGTTTTTT. Translating it yields CASSSDRDTTFGDEKLFF. Variable domain in full (rest from reference TRBV7-6 and TRBJ1-4): GAGVSQSPRYKVTKRGQDVALRCDPISGHVSLYWYRQALGQGPEFLTYFNYEAQQDKSGLPNDRFSAERPEGSISTLTIQRTEQRDSAMYRCASSSDRDTTFGDEKLFFGSGTQLSVL.

The J gene is TRBJ2-3, the V gene TRBV6-5; no reliable D call. The V gene's germline CDR1 is MNHEY and CDR2 SVGAGI. V was trimmed by 3 bases and J by 3 bases, leaving 10 bases between them. This CDR3 spans 14 amino acids. CDR3 coding DNA: TGTGCCAGCAGTTATAGGTGGGGAACAGATACGCAGTATTTT. Protein: CASSYRWGTDTQYF.

This clone showed up just once. This chain uses TRBV29-1 with TRBJ2-2; 10 bases line up with TRBD1. Germline-derived CDR1 and CDR2 are SQVTM and ANQGSEA. J lost 4 bases, V lost 5 bases, and 4 bases had no gene match. The CDR3 contains 14 residues. The CDR3 nucleotides read TGCAGCGTTAGACAGGGGGCGCGCACCGGGGAGCTGTTTTTT. The encoded protein is CSVRQGARTGELFF.

This clone was observed a few times. The chain uses TRBV6-1 and TRBJ2-1, with 12 bases matching TRBD2. CDR3 length: 15 residues. With 2 bases clipped from V and 7 bases from J, the junction kept 3 bases outside the gene matches. Germline loops: CDR1 MNHNS, CDR2 SASEGT. CDR3 residues: CASSELAGGRNEQFF. CDR3 nucleotide sequence: TGTGCCAGCAGTGAACTAGCGGGGGGGCGGAATGAGCAGTTCTTC.

V gene TRBV7-8 combines with J gene TRBJ2-7; the D gene is possibly TRBD1 (5 bases). Trimming pared 0 bases from V and 2 bases from J, leaving 14 bases between. This CDR3 contains 16 residues. Germline values: CDR1 SGHVS, CDR2 FQNEAQ. The CDR3 loop reads CASSLAGQGAAYEQYF. The DNA for the CDR3 is TGTGCCAGCAGCTTAGCGGGCCAGGGCGCGGCCTACGAGCAGTACTTC. Supplemented by reference TRBV7-8 and TRBJ2-7, the full variable domain reads GAGVSQSPRYKVAKRGQDVALRCDPISGHVSLFWYQQALGQGPEFLTYFQNEAQLDKSGLPSDRFFAERPEGSVSTLKIQRTQQEDSAVYLCASSLAGQGAAYEQYFGPGTRLTVT.

In its sample, this clone was seen a few times. The chain employs TRBV5-1 and TRBJ1-1; possible D gene TRBD1, 6 bases. The germline V and J ends were trimmed by 0 bases and 1 base, with 7 bases remaining between them. CDR1 is SGHRS, CDR2 YFSETQ, per germline. CDR3 size: 14 residues. CDR3 bases: TGCGCCAGCAGCTTGGGACAGGCGAACACTGAAGCTTTCTTT. This codes for CASSLGQANTEAFF.

This clone was seen more than once but under ten times. V usage is TRBV4-1 and J usage is TRBJ2-7; a possible D gene is TRBD2 (5 bases). V shed 4 bases and J shed 3 bases, with 16 bases lying between them. The germline CDR1 and CDR2 sequences are MGHRA and YSYEKL. CDR3 length equals 15 residues. The CDR3 DNA is TGCGCCAGCAGCCTTGCCGGGATCTATCTCTACGAGCAGTACTTC. Its protein product is CASSLAGIYLYEQYF.

This clone came up once. V usage is TRBV27 and J usage is TRBJ1-1; D gene unclear. The V end lost 7 bases, the J end lost 2 bases, and 20 bases lay between the germline ends. The germline CDR1 and CDR2 sequences are MNHEY and SMNVEV (reference sequence). This CDR3 is 16 amino acids long. The DNA of the CDR3 is TGTGCCAGCACCAAGCCCGGACGGAAGCCTAACACTGAAGCTTTCTTT. Its translation: CASTKPGRKPNTEAFF.

CDR3 region: CASSGWGQNSPLHF. The DNA of the CDR3 is TGTGCCAGCAGTGGGTGGGGACAGAATTCACCCCTCCACTTT. This chain joins TRBV2 and TRBJ1-6; 7 bases fit TRBD1. CDR1 is SNHLY, CDR2 FYNNEI, per germline. Germline trimming cut 4 bases from V and 7 bases from J; bases unmatched to any gene: 4. This CDR3 has 14 amino acids. The full variable domain, completed using reference TRBV2 and TRBJ1-6, is EPEVTQTPSHQVTQMGQEVILRCVPISNHLYFYWYRQILGQKVEFLVSFYNNEISEKSEIFDDQFSVERPDGSNFTLKIRSTKLEDSAMYFCASSGWGQNSPLHFGNGTRLTVT.

The V gene is TRBV7-8, the J gene TRBJ2-3; the D is unclear. CDR3 length: 13 amino acids. Germline V gives CDR1 SGHVS, CDR2 FQNEAQ. Trimming took 0 bases from V and 5 from J, leaving 6 bases between them. The CDR3 here is CASSLARGDTQYF. For the CDR3, the DNA is TGTGCCAGCAGCTTAGCACGTGGAGATACGCAGTATTTT.

The CDR3 loop reads CAISDRQYNEQFF. CDR3 nucleotides: TGTGCCATCAGTGACCGGCAGTACAATGAGCAGTTCTTC. The chain couples TRBV10-3 to TRBJ2-1, with unresolved D. Germline CDR1 ENHRY, CDR2 SYGVKD. This CDR3 comprises 13 residues. Trimming left V 3 bases short and J 4 bases short, with 7 bases between.

The V and J genes are TRBV9 and TRBJ2-3; the match to TRBD2 covers 8 bases. With 3 bases clipped from V and 2 bases from J, the junction kept 5 bases outside the gene matches. Germline V lookup: CDR1 SGDLS, CDR2 YYNGEE. The length of the CDR3 is 15 residues. CDR3 region: CASSAGGSFTDTQYF. The CDR3 DNA is TGTGCCAGCAGCGCGGGGGGGTCATTCACAGATACGCAGTATTTT.

The chain is built from TRBV16 and TRBJ1-1; 7 nucleotides line up with TRBD1. Germline V lookup: CDR1 KGHSY, CDR2 FQNENV. The CDR3 loop spans 15 amino acids. With V trimmed by 0 bases and J by 5 bases, 6 bases remained unmatched. In DNA, the CDR3 is TGTGCCAGCAGCCAATCACGACAGGGTATTACTGAAGCTTTCTTT. Encoded protein: CASSQSRQGITEAFF.

This sequence joins TRBV5-6 and TRBJ2-7; TRBD2 is a possible D gene (6 bases). V lost 4 bases and J lost 0, with 11 bases in between. Germline CDR1 is SGHDT and CDR2 is YYEEEE. The CDR3 length is 14 residues. The CDR3: CASSPVSGSYEQYF. The CDR3 DNA follows: TGTGCCAGCAGCCCCGTTAGCGGCTCCTACGAGCAGTACTTC.